This is a list of T cell receptor beta chains from one sample in a study of lymphopenia after photon versus proton radiotherapy. Some clones are missing from TCRdb's copy, which holds only in-frame ones; the method was immunoSEQ multiplex PCR. This repertoire shows tens of thousands of clones, nearly 85% found once; its top ten account for more than 14%. Material: peripheral blood, obtained from a patient treated with proton-based radiotherapy. These receptor sequences come from a woman in her 70s with pancreatic cancer. Both conserved end residues are part of each CDR3. Where a row states a size, it is once, few, many or the class of an expanded clone; other rows omit it.

>NA|TRBV30|TRBJ1-5
CAWSLTGGDGQPQHF
>few|TRBV19|TRBJ2-1
CASMSGGSGFEQFF
>few|TRBV2|TRBJ1-5
CASRPQRFGGNQPQHF
>NA|TRBV4-3|TRBJ2-5
CASSQDWATSRQETQYF
>NA|TRBV7-6|TRBJ2-2
CASSPRTGTNTGELFF
>NA|TRBV28|TRBJ1-1
CASSLPGVPEAFF
>few|TRBV6-1|TRBJ2-5
CASSEDLARQETQYF
>NA|TRBV25-1|TRBJ2-4
CASSDPKYGGAAKNIQYF
>NA|TRBV19|TRBJ2-2
CATQVPQNTGELFF
>NA|TRBV7-3|TRBJ2-1
CASSPGFSGGNEQFF
>NA|TRBV19|TRBJ1-5
CASSPDRVSLYNQPQHF
>NA|TRBV28|TRBJ1-5
CASSVQRENNQPQHF
>NA|TRBV14|TRBJ1-1
CASSGGLPDTEAFF
>NA|TRBV5-1|TRBJ2-2
CASSKDRGDTGELFF
>medium-sized|TRBV4-3|TRBJ2-7
CASSQDFNGGQNLYEQYF
>NA|TRBV15|TRBJ2-7
CATSRGRTGVGEQYF
>NA|TRBV29-1|TRBJ1-2
CSVFRDRTYGYTF
>medium-sized|TRBV19|TRBJ2-2
CASSTKDRFTGELFF
>NA|TRBV19|NA
CASNRAGDRERYEQYF
>NA|TRBV4-3|TRBJ2-3
CASSQVTGASGRSDTQYF
>NA|TRBV4-1|TRBJ2-1
CASSQDTSGRARAVNEQFF
>NA|TRBV14|NA
CASSGWDTLSYEQYF
>NA|TRBV7-9|TRBJ2-1
CASSLGNDYNEQFF
>NA|TRBV10-3|TRBJ2-5
CAIKLDGQETQYF
>NA|TRBV28|TRBJ1-1
CASSPAGELGFTANTEAFF
>once|TRBV2|TRBJ2-3
CASSRSEISTDTQYF
>NA|TRBV2|TRBJ1-2
CASSEAPGQSRWNGYTF
>NA|TRBV7-9|TRBJ2-5
CASSPGEYQETQYF
>once|TRBV27|TRBJ1-2
CASSPRGAGGYTF
>NA|TRBV28|TRBJ1-1
CASSKGGPNTEAFF
>NA|TRBV19|TRBJ1-5
CASGNLGTASSNQPQHF
>NA|TRBV5-4|TRBJ2-1
CASFRQGQNEQFF
>NA|TRBV7-2|TRBJ1-5
CASSLDRGVQPQHF
>NA|TRBV9|TRBJ2-2
CASSVEAADGELFF
>NA|TRBV6-1|TRBJ2-1
CASSKRDSYNEQFF
>NA|TRBV4-1|TRBJ2-1
CASSQEGGRASDEQFF
>few|TRBV19|TRBJ2-2
CASSNRDRATGELFF
>NA|TRBV7-2|TRBJ2-1
CASAARGGTSYNEQFF
>NA|TRBV6-1|TRBJ1-2
CASSLVGVYTF
>NA|TRBV5-1|TRBJ2-7
CASSWAAGSSYEQYF
>NA|TRBV5-1|TRBJ1-6
CASSQGGTGSNSPLHF